This T cell receptor (beta chain) derives from a study of CD8+ T cells in alopecia areata. Findings and limits, study-wide: More clonal than normal scalp was lesional scalp, particularly alopecia totalis/universalis. Sequencing of scalp samples also captures resident alphabeta T cells of normal skin. Possibly because of HLA-related factors, TCR sharing was less clear across patients than in mice.

Note on this clone: Its cognate antigen is unknown.

CDR1 is PRHDT and CDR2 is FYEKMQ in the germline V gene (reference sequence). The CDR3 length is 15 residues. The ends were cut back, 3 bases at V and 4 bases at J, with 16 bases in the middle. The sequencing template was cDNA reverse transcribed from extracted RNA. The assay was immunoSEQ multiplex PCR, and TCRdb's table has in-frame clones only and misses some. The sample includes about 110,000 clones, roughly 64% of them seen just once. The sample taken for sequencing was CD8+ T cells sorted from blood. J is TRBJ2-7 and V is TRBV13; TRBD1 might be the D (8 bases). This clonotype was obtained from a human donor in good health. The CDR3 nucleotides are TGTGCCAGCAGCTTTACAAACAGGGGGGGTTACGAGCAGTACTTC. Amino acid sequence: CASSFTNRGGYEQYF.